This TCR beta chain was sequenced for a study of shared clonotypes between healthy human individuals. Naive CD8 cells, CD45RO-negative and positively selected for CCR7, excluded terminally differentiated effector memory CD45RA+ cells. Whole-study results and caveats: Roughly 5% of naive CD4 clonotypes were common to a few donors. Larger richness was generally estimated for naive than memory subsets.

In germline, CDR1 is KGHSY, CDR2 FQNENV. This CDR3 has 13 amino acids. The V gene lost 2 bases and the J gene lost 4 bases, with 8 bases spanning the gap. Genomic DNA from each subset was divided evenly over several immunoSEQ plates. Methods used by the authors: Filtering differed for immunoSEQ, which gave only junction sequences without quality scores. The assay was immunoSEQ multiplex PCR, and TCRdb's table has in-frame clones only and misses some. V, J and clone size reflect that table, while D and trimming were determined from the DNA. The repertoire holds roughly 770,000 clones, with about 97% as singletons. Turning to this clone: Its specificity is not known.

The rearrangement links TRBV16 to TRBJ2-5, with no clear D. This sequence originates from a man aged 25 to 45 in good health. Sequenced input: naive CD8+ T cells sorted from blood. In nucleotides, the CDR3 is TGTGCCAGCAGCCAAGAGATCGGAGAGACCCAGTACTTC. Protein product: CASSQEIGETQYF.